This TCR beta chain was captured by sequencing in a study of CD8 T cells in ankylosing spondylitis. The CDR3 is 16 amino acids. TCR beta libraries were made by quantitative 5'-RACE with molecular barcodes. TCRdb called the 5' RACE reads again in MiXCR, with one record for every CDR3 protein. Counted here are just under 550,000 distinct CDR3 sequences, approximately 12% occurring once; the ten biggest clones make up under 7.5%. Notes on the study in general: Matched ankylosing spondylitis synovial fluid reportedly contained a significantly enriched population of disease-linked clones. A motif of 7 to 9 highly homologous TCR beta variants was seen as apparently characteristic of ankylosing spondylitis blood. There were earlier reports of some motif variants in reactive arthritis synovial fluid and blood.

In the case of this clonotype: The antigen is unknown.

The chain carries TRBV21-1 and TRBJ2-7; the D call TRBD1 from the table was never checked on the DNA. TRBV21-1 is recorded as a pseudogene. Sequencing was done on a sample of blood, either unsorted or a sorted T cell fraction (not recorded which). This clonotype was obtained from a male donor with ankylosing spondylitis. This chain's CDR3 is CASSKAPDRGAYEQYV. In DNA form, the CDR3 reads TGTGCCAGCAGCAAAGCCCCCGACAGGGGAGCCTACGAGCAGTACGTC.